These 19 T cell receptor beta chains came from one sample sequenced in a study of cytomegalovirus exposure and HLA in healthy donors. PCR amplification relied on 60 Vbeta primers (plus 13 Jbeta primers). Sequenced by immunoSEQ multiplex PCR; TCRdb stores in-frame clones only, minus some. Of some 180,000 clones listed, 70% to 90% are singletons. Sequenced: PBMCs. These receptors were obtained from a woman between 50 and 59 years old in good health and CMV-seronegative.

A remark on this clone: Other nucleotide sequences from this sample produce the same CDR3. This chain uses TRBV27 with TRBJ1-1; no clear D gene. The germline V and J ends were trimmed by 6 bases and 5 bases, with 13 bases remaining between them. The V gene's germline CDR1 is MNHEY and CDR2 SMNVEV (reference sequence). This CDR3 spans 13 amino acids. DNA of the CDR3: TGTGCCAGCAGCCATGGCTCGGGGACTGAAGCTTTCTTT. Its translation is CASSHGSGTEAFF.

V gene TRBV10-3 combines with J gene TRBJ2-7; TRBD1 aligns across 7 bases. Germline V gene data show CDR1 as ENHRY and CDR2 as SYGVKD. This CDR3 has 13 residues. V was pared by 9 bases and J by 5 bases, with 10 bases of the junction left unmatched. The CDR3: CAIRDRAVDEQYF. CDR3 DNA: TGTGCCATTCGAGACAGGGCGGTCGACGAGCAGTACTTC.

The chain uses TRBV28 and TRBJ1-3; perhaps TRBD1 as D (6 bases). V gave up 5 bases and J gave up 4 bases, with 15 bases separating them. Germline CDR1 is MDHEN and CDR2 is SYDVKM. This CDR3 has 15 residues. CDR3 coding DNA: TGTGCCAGCAGTCGTACCAGGGGCCGCGGAAACACCATATATTTT. It is translated as CASSRTRGRGNTIYF.

This sequence joins TRBV11-2 and TRBJ2-5; possibly TRBD2 for D (5 bases). This CDR3 comprises 15 residues. V lost 5 bases, J lost 5 bases, and 18 bases lay in between. Germline V lookup: CDR1 SGHAT, CDR2 FQNNGV. The CDR3 is CASSHVRRGYETQYF. The CDR3, as DNA: TGTGCCAGCAGCCACGTCAGACGAGGGTACGAGACCCAGTACTTC.

This chain connects TRBV2 to TRBJ1-2; possible D gene TRBD1, 6 bases. The CDR3 runs to 12 residues. V was shortened by 6 bases and J by 7 bases, with 12 bases between the two germline ends. CDR1 and CDR2 from the germline V gene are SNHLY and FYNNEI. As DNA, the CDR3 is TGTGCCAGCAGAAGACCAGGGGCTGGCTACACCTTC. Translated: CASRRPGAGYTF.

Written as DNA, the CDR3 is TGTGCCAGCAGTTTACAGGGGGCTCGGGAAAAACTGTTTTTT. Residues: CASSLQGAREKLFF. V gene TRBV27 combines with J gene TRBJ1-4; 8 bases are shared with TRBD1. The V segment lost 2 bases and the J segment 8 bases; nucleotides outside the gene matches: 4. Germline assignment: CDR1 MNHEY and CDR2 SMNVEV (reference sequence). This CDR3 has 14 amino acids.

The count of this clone is one. This sequence joins TRBV6-5 and TRBJ2-1, with 11 bases aligning to TRBD1. The CDR3 runs to 14 residues. The germline V gene has CDR1 MNHEY and CDR2 SVGAGI. Losses at the gene ends were 7 bases for V and 7 bases for J; bases not matched to a gene: 6. This CDR3 is CASTGTGGRNEQFF. DNA of the CDR3: TGTGCCAGCACCGGGACAGGGGGGCGGAATGAGCAGTTCTTC.

A few counts support this clone. The chain links TRBV28 to TRBJ1-2; D is unclear. This CDR3 has 15 residues. Germline V CDR1 and CDR2: MDHEN, SYDVKM. V was trimmed by 6 bases and J by 0 bases, leaving 14 bases between them. This CDR3 reads CASRSRERANYGYTF. In nucleotides, the CDR3 is TGTGCCAGCAGATCCCGGGAACGGGCTAACTATGGCTACACCTTC.

This clone has a single count. The chain joins TRBV29-1 to TRBJ2-6; 10 bases fit TRBD1. The ends lost 7 bases at V and 2 bases at J; junction bases unmatched: 11. The CDR3 has 17 amino acids. The V gene's germline CDR1 is SQVTM and CDR2 ANQGSEA. The CDR3, as DNA: TGCAGCGCCTGGGACAGGGGATCGGGTGCTGGGGCCAACGTCCTGACTTTC. Its translation: CSAWDRGSGAGANVLTF.

A word on this clone: An end of the junction does not agree with germline; a read error may underlie this. CDR3 in amino acids: CASSGPAGMVF. The CDR3 region has the DNA TGTGCCAGCAGCGGGCCCGCGGGAATGGTCTTT. This sequence joins TRBV27 and TRBJ1-1; no definite D call. Per germline, CDR1 MNHEY and CDR2 SMNVEV (reference sequence). This CDR3 has 11 amino acids.

In nucleotides, the CDR3 is TGTGCCCAGGTAGACAGGGTTCGGACCCAGTACTTC. The encoded protein is CAQVDRVRTQYF. The chain has TRBV30 and TRBJ2-5; 7 bases are shared with TRBD1. CDR1 is GTSNPN, CDR2 SVGIG, per germline (reference sequence). This CDR3 is built from 12 residues. With 8 bases clipped from V and 7 bases from J, the junction kept 10 bases outside the gene matches.

The gene calls are TRBV29-1 and TRBJ2-5; 9 positions match TRBD2. Trimming at V came to 3 bases and at J to 5 bases, leaving 10 bases not matched to a gene. Germline-derived CDR1 and CDR2 are SQVTM and ANQGSEA. The CDR3 has 15 residues. CDR3 loop: CSVDRRGRARETQYF. The DNA for the CDR3 is TGCAGCGTTGATCGGCGCGGGAGGGCCCGGGAGACCCAGTACTTC.

V gene TRBV25-1 combines with J gene TRBJ2-3; D is uncertain. Trimming removed 6 bases from V and 3 bases from J, with 10 bases in between. Germline CDR1 MGHDK, CDR2 SYGVNS. The CDR3 extends over 13 amino acids. CDR3 DNA sequence: TGTGCCAGCAGGGGCGTCGGTACAGATACGCAGTATTTT. It encodes CASRGVGTDTQYF.

This chain links TRBV19 with TRBJ2-1, with 9 bases identical to TRBD1. From germline, CDR1 is LNHDA and CDR2 SQIVND (reference sequence). The CDR3 consists of 14 residues. Trimming took 1 base from V and 7 from J; bases not matched to a gene: 2. This chain's CDR3 is CASSIGTGVNEQFF. The CDR3 region has the DNA TGTGCCAGTAGTATAGGGACAGGGGTTAATGAGCAGTTCTTC. Based on the CDR3 plus reference TRBV19 and TRBJ2-1, the full variable domain is DGGITQSPKYLFRKEGQNVTLSCEQNLNHDAMYWYRQDPGQGLRLIYYSQIVNDFQKGDIAEGYSVSREKKESFPLTVTSAQKNPTAFYLCASSIGTGVNEQFFGPGTRLTVL.

This clone has more than one count but fewer than ten. The chain couples TRBV7-9 to TRBJ1-1; 7 bases are shared with TRBD1. Germline V gives CDR1 SEHNR, CDR2 FQNEAQ (reference sequence). V lost 1 base to trimming and J lost 11 bases; unmatched junction nucleotides: 10. The CDR3 loop spans 14 amino acids. The CDR3 region has the DNA TGTGCCAGCAGCTTAGAAGGGGGCGTAAGAGAGGCTTTCTTT. Its protein product is CASSLEGGVREAFF.

This clone has only a few counts. The chain carries TRBV20-1 and TRBJ2-7; maybe TRBD1 (6 bases). Trimming left V 4 bases short and J 4 bases short, with 8 bases between. Germline assignment: CDR1 DFQATT and CDR2 SNEGSKA (reference sequence). The CDR3 is made up of 11 amino acids. CDR3 sequence: CSAIQGYEQYF. The CDR3 DNA follows: TGCAGTGCTATACAGGGTTACGAGCAGTACTTC.

The chain links TRBV5-1 to TRBJ2-5; 9 bases agree with TRBD2. The J call is doubtful: the DNA matches TRBJ2-7 better. Per the germline V gene, CDR1 is SGHRS and CDR2 is YFSETQ. The CDR3 covers 16 residues. CDR3 coding DNA: TGCGCCAGCAGCACTGACCTCCTAGCGGGAAGAAGCGAGCAGTACTTC. As protein: CASSTDLLAGRSEQYF.

The rearrangement links TRBV18 to TRBJ1-2, with D perhaps TRBD1 (6 bases). The CDR3 has 15 residues. Germline loops: CDR1 KGHSH, CDR2 LQKENI. The V gene lost 2 bases and the J gene lost 1 base, with 11 bases spanning the gap. The CDR3 spells CASSPTLDSNYGYTF. CDR3 nucleotides: TGTGCCAGCTCACCAACTCTGGACAGTAACTATGGCTACACCTTC.

The gene calls are TRBV6-8 and TRBJ2-1; D possibly corresponds to TRBD1 (5 bases). Trimming removed 5 bases from V and 4 bases from J, with 12 bases in between. The CDR3 is 14 amino acids. Germline loops: CDR1 MNHGY, CDR2 SAAAGT. CDR3 sequence: CASSKRQPYNEQFF. The DNA of the CDR3 is TGTGCCAGCAGTAAACGACAGCCATACAATGAGCAGTTCTTC.